This TCR beta chain was retrieved from a study of blood T cells in healthy people across ages. Regarding the study as a whole: PBMCs that were unsorted prevented a conclusive naive versus antigen-experienced comparison.

Germline CDR1 reads SEHNR; CDR2 reads FQNEAQ (reference sequence). There are 12 residues in the CDR3. This clonotype has just a few counts. What it recognizes is unknown. The junction departs from germline at one end; a sequencing error may be responsible. With a J-beta primer mix and a sample-barcoded 5' primer, a second PCR ran about 7 to 12 cycles. MiXCR, applied by TCRdb to the 5' RACE reads, yields one record per CDR3 protein. The data hold around 620,000 distinct CDR3 sequences, with about 25% observed a single time. Healthy Caucasian individuals from Russia aged 6 to 90 served as donors. The sequence was collected from a woman in her 70s in good health. The source material was blood. This chain uses TRBV7-9 with TRBJ2-5; the D is unclear. The chain's CDR3 is CACSPWEETQYF. The CDR3 region has the DNA TGTGCCTGCAGTCCGTGGGAAGAGACCCAGTACTTC.